This record covers a single T cell receptor (beta chain). The data are from a study of blood T cell repertoires in COVID-19. The data were produced by immunoSEQ multiplex PCR, yet TCRdb's version contains in-frame clones alone and is incomplete. This table holds fewer than 400,000 clones, approximately 85% found once. This CDR3 has 15 amino acids. Germline CDR1 and CDR2: MNHEY and SMNVEV (reference sequence). Trimming cost V 2 bases and J 5 bases, with 12 bases left between them. The V and J genes are TRBV27 and TRBJ2-2, with D possibly TRBD2 on 6 matching bases. The sequenced sample consisted of PBMCs or T cells enriched from blood (not recorded which). This sequence originates from a man younger than 45 who had recovered from COVID-19. CDR3 nucleotide sequence: TGTGCCAGCAGTTTAGGGGGGATCTGGACCGGGGAGCTGTTTTTT. Translation gives CASSLGGIWTGELFF.